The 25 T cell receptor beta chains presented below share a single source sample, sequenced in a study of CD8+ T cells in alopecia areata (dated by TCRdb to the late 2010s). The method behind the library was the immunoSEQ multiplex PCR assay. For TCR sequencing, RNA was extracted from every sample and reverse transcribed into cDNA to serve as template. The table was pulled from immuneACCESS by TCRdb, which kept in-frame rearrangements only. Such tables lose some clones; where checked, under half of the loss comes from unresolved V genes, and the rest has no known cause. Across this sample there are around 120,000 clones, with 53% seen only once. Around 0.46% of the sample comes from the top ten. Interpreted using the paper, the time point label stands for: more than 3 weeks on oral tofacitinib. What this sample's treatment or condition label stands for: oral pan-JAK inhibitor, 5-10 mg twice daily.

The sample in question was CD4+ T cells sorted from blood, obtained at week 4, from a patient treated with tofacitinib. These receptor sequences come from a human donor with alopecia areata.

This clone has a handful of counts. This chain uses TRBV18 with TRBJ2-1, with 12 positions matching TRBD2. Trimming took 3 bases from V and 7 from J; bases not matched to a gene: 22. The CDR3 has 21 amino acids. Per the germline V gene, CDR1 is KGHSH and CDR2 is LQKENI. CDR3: CASSPFVGTSGRPTLGNEQFF. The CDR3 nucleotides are TGTGCCAGCTCACCCTTTGTTGGGACTAGCGGGCGACCGACTCTCGGGAATGAGCAGTTCTTC.

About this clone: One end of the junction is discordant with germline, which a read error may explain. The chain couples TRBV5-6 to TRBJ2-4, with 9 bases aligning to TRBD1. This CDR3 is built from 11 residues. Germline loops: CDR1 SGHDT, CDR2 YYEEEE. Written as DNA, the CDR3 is TGTGCCAGCAGCTATGGACAGGGGAAGGACTTC. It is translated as CASSYGQGKDF.

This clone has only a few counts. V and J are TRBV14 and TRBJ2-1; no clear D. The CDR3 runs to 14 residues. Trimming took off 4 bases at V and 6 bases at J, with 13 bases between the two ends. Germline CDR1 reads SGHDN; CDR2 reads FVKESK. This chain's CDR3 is CASSLFGGSNEQFF. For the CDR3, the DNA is TGTGCCAGCAGCCTCTTTGGCGGTTCCAATGAGCAGTTCTTC.

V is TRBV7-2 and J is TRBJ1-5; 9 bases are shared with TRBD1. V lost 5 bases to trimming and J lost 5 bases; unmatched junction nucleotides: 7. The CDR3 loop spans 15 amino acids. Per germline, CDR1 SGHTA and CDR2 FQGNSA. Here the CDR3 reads CASSTGQGRYQPQHF. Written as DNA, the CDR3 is TGTGCCAGCAGCACGGGACAGGGTAGATATCAGCCCCAGCATTTT.

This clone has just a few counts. The DNA for the CDR3 is TGTGCCAGTAGTATGAGGGCAGGAGACCGGAAAGCTTTCTTT. It yields the protein CASSMRAGDRKAFF. The chain links TRBV19 to TRBJ1-1; unclear D gene. Germline CDR1 reads LNHDA; CDR2 reads SQIVND (reference sequence). The V and J ends lost 3 bases and 9 bases respectively, with 17 bases between them. The CDR3 totals 14 residues.

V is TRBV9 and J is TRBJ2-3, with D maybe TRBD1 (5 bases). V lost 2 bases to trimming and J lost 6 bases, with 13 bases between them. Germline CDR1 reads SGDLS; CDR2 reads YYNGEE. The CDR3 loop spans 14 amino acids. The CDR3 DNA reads TGTGCCAGCAGCGTTCAGGGTCAGGTCGATACGCAGTATTTT. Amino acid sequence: CASSVQGQVDTQYF.

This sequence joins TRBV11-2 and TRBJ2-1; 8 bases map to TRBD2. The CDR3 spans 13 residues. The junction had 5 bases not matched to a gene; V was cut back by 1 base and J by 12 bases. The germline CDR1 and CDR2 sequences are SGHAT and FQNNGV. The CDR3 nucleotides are TGTGCCAGCAGCTTAGTTTCGGCGGGGGGGCAGTTCTTC. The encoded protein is CASSLVSAGGQFF. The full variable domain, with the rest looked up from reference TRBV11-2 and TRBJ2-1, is EAGVAQSPRYKIIEKRQSVAFWCNPISGHATLYWYQQILGQGPKLLIQFQNNGVVDDSQLPKDRFSAERLKGVDSTLKIQPAKLEDSAVYLCASSLVSAGGQFFGPGTRLTVL.

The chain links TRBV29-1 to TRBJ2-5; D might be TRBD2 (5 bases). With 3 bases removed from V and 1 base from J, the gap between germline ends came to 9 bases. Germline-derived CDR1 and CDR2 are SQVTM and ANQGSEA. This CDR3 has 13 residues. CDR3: CSVELRAQETQYF. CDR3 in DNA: TGCAGCGTTGAGTTGAGGGCCCAAGAGACCCAGTACTTC.

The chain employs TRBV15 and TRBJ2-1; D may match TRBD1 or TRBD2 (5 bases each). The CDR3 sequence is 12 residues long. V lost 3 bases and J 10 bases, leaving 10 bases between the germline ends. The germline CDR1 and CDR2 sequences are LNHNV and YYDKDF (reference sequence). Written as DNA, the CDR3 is TGTGCCACCAGCAGCCCGTGGGGGGAGCAGTTCTTC. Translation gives CATSSPWGEQFF.

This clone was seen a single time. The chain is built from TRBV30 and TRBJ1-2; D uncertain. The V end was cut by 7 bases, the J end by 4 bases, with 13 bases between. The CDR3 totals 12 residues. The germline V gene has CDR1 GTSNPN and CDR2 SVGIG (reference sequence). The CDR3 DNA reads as TGTGCCTCTCATATGGGGATCTATGGCTACACCTTC. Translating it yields CASHMGIYGYTF.

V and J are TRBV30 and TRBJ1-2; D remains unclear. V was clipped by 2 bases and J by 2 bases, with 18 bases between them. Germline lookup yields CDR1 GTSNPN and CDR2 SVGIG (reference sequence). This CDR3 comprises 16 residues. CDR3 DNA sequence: TGTGCCTGGAGTAATCCCCCGGGAGAAGGGAACTATGGCTACACCTTC. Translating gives CAWSNPPGEGNYGYTF.

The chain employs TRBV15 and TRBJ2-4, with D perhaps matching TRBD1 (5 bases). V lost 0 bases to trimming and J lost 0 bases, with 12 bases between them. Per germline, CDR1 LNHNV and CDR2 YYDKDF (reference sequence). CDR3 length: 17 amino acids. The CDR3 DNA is TGTGCCACCAGCAGAGAGGGGCGGATTCTAGCCAAAAACATTCAGTACTTC. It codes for CATSREGRILAKNIQYF. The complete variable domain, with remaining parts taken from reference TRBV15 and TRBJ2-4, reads DAMVIQNPRYQVTQFGKPVTLSCSQTLNHNVMYWYQQKSSQAPKLLFHYYDKDFNNEADTPDNFQSRRPNTSFCFLDIRSPGLGDTAMYLCATSREGRILAKNIQYFGAGTRLSVL.

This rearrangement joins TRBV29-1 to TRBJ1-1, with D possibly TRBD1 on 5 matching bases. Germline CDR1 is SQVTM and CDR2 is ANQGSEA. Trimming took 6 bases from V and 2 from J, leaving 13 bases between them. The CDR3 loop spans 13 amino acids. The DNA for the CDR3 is TGCAGCGTCCCCAGTGGGGGAAACACTGAAGCTTTCTTT. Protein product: CSVPSGGNTEAFF.

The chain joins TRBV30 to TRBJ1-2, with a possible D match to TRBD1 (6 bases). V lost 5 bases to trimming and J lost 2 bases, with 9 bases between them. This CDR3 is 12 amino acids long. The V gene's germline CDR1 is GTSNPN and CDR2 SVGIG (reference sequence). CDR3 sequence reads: CAWGQTNYGYTF. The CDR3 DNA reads TGTGCCTGGGGACAGACCAACTATGGCTACACCTTC.

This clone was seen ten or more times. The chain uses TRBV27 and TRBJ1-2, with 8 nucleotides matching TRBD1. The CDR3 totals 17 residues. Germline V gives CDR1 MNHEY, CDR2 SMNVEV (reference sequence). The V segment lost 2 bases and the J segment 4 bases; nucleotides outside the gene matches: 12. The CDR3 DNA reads TGTGCCAGCAGTTTACCGAAGCGAGACAGGGGAACCTATGGCTACACCTTC. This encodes CASSLPKRDRGTYGYTF.

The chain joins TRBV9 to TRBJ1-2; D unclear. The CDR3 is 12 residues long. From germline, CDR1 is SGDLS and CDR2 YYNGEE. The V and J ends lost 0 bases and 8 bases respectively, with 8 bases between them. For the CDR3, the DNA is TGTGCCAGCAGCGTAGATTGGGGAGGCTACACCTTC. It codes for CASSVDWGGYTF.

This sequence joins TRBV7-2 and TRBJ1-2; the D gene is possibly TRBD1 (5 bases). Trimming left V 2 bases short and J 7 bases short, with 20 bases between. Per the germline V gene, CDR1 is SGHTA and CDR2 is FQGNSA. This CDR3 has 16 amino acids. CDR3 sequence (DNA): TGTGCCAGCAGCTTATCGCCCCAGGGAATCGGGAGTGGCTACACCTTC. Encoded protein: CASSLSPQGIGSGYTF. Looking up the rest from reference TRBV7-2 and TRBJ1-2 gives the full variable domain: GAGVSQSPSNKVTEKGKDVELRCDPISGHTALYWYRQSLGQGLEFLIYFQGNSAPDKSGLPSDRFSAERTGGSVSTLTIQRTQQEDSAVYLCASSLSPQGIGSGYTFGSGTRLTVV.

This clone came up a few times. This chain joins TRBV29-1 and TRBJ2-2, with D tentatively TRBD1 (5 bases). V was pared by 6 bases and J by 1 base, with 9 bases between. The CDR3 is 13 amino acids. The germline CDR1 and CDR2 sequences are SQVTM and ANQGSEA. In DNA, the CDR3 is TGCAGCGTCTCTCAGGGGAACACCGGGGAGCTGTTTTTT. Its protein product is CSVSQGNTGELFF.

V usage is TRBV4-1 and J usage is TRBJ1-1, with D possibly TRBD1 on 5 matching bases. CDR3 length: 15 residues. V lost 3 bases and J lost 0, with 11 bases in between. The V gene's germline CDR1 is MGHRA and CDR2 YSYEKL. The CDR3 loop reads CASSHRDSLNTEAFF. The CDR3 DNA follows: TGCGCCAGCAGCCACCGGGACTCCCTGAACACTGAAGCTTTCTTT.

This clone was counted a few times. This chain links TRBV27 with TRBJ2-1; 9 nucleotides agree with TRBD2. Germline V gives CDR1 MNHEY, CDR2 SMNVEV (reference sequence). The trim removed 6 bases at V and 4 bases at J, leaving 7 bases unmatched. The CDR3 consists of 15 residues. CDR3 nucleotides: TGTGCCAGCAGCCTTCTTGCGGGGGGGTACAATGAGCAGTTCTTC. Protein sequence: CASSLLAGGYNEQFF.

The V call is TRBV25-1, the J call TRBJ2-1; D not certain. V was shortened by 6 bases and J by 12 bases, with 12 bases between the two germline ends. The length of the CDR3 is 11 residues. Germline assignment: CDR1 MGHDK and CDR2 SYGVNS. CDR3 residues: CASRYPIWQFF. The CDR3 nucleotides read TGTGCCAGCAGATATCCCATTTGGCAGTTCTTC. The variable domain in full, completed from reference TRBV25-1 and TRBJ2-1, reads EADIYQTPRYLVIGTGKKITLECSQTMGHDKMYWYQQDPGMELHLIHYSYGVNSTEKGDLSSESTVSRIRTEHFPLTLESARPSHTSQYLCASRYPIWQFFGPGTRLTVL.

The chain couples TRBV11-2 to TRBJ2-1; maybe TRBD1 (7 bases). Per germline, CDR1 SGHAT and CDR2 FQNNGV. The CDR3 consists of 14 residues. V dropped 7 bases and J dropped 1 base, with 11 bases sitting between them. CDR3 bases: TGTGCCAGCACCCAGGGGGGTTCCTACAATGAGCAGTTCTTC. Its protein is CASTQGGSYNEQFF. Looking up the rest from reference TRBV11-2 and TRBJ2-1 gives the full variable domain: EAGVAQSPRYKIIEKRQSVAFWCNPISGHATLYWYQQILGQGPKLLIQFQNNGVVDDSQLPKDRFSAERLKGVDSTLKIQPAKLEDSAVYLCASTQGGSYNEQFFGPGTRLTVL.

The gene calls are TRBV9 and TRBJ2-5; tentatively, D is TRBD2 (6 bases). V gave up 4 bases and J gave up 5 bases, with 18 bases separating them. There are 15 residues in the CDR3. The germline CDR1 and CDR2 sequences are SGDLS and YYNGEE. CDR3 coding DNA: TGTGCCAGCAGCCATGACCGGGAGCCCTCGGAGACCCAGTACTTC. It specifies CASSHDREPSETQYF.

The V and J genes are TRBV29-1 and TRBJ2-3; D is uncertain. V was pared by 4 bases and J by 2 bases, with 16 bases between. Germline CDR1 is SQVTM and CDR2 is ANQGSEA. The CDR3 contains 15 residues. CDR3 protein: CSVVRPGTITDTQYF. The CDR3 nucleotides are TGCAGCGTTGTTCGGCCCGGCACAATCACAGATACGCAGTATTTT.

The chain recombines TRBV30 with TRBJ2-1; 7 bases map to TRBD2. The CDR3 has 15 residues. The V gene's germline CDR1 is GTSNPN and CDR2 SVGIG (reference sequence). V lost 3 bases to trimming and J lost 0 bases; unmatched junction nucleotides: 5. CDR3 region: CAWRAAGSSYNEQFF. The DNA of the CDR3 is TGTGCCTGGAGGGCAGCGGGAAGCTCCTACAATGAGCAGTTCTTC.